This T cell receptor beta chain appears in the sequencing data of a study of blood T cell repertoires in COVID-19 (dated by TCRdb to the early 2020s). Broadly, across the study: The collaborator samples originated in the United States, Italy and Spain and spanned the acute and convalescent phases of COVID-19. The prospective study material was composed of cDNA or gDNA derived from T cells, B-cell-depleted T cells, or PBMCs. Deeply sampled blood TCRbeta repertoires from subjects exposed to, actively infected with, or recovered from COVID-19 were included in the dataset. The repertoires were released in a freely available public database meant as a resource for research on the immune response to SARS-CoV-2. The samples were drawn from the first 160 participants of the ongoing ImmuneRACE study and from some 1,300 subjects provided by 6 global collaborators. Nearly every sample came with metadata listing a de-identified subject ID, COVID-19 status, age in years and sex. Where available, HLA class I and class II types were taken from metadata supplied by the sample provider and were not determined by assay-based typing. General study outcomes and caveats: How much clinical and demographic metadata was included differed by source and by participant, and the metadata was provided uncurated.

Notes on this clone: Its target antigen remains unknown. Base qualities were left out, and no much larger clone turns up one base away.

Each collaborating institution followed its own protocols to collect whole blood in K2EDTA tubes. For TCRbeta analysis, collaborators shipped samples in one of three forms: frozen whole blood, isolated PBMCs, or DNA extracted from either of those sample types. From the germline V gene, CDR1 is LGHNT and CDR2 is FRNRAP. The CDR3 runs 14 amino acids, cysteine and phenylalanine included. Of all the DNA, just the CDR3 is kept, 42 bases in frame from base 1. After removal of 1 base from V and 4 bases from J, the junction retains 1 base not matched to a gene. TCRbeta CDR3 regions were amplified from genomic DNA using the immunoSEQ Assay, a bias-controlled multiplex PCR. Per the authors' processing: The number of nucleated cells in each sample was estimated by amplification of reference gene primers within the assay. To quantify the absolute abundance of each unique TCRbeta CDR3 rearrangement, sequence reads were collapsed and filtered. Productive Simpson clonality was computed per sample as the square root of Simpson's diversity index over productive rearrangements. As stored in TCRdb, this immuneACCESS dataset retains in-frame rearrangements with V and J assigned. A fraction of the clones does not appear; measured against another copy, unresolved V genes explain less than half of the discrepancy, and the remainder lacks a known reason. V and J calls and clone size are those listed in that table; D and trimming were worked out from the DNA. The sample records 250,000 to 350,000 clones, around 80% of which are singletons. The ten top clones hold roughly 1.1% of the sample.

The sequence is built from TRBV12-5 and TRBJ1-2; TRBD1 matches 9 bases in the middle. The receptor comes from a woman in her 50s with acute or convalescent COVID-19. The specimen sequenced was peripheral blood. The CDR3: CASGLETGGYGYTF. In nucleotides, the sequence is TGTGCTAGTGGTTTGGAGACAGGGGGCTATGGCTACACCTTC.